A few counts support the clone carrying this T cell receptor beta chain. Clones were read by immunoSEQ multiplex PCR, and TCRdb kept only the in-frame ones, dropping some. The data show under 500,000 clones, with around 89% seen just once and approximately 4.5% held by the top ten. The entry originates in a study of blood T cell repertoires in COVID-19. Overall study: Samples of COVID-19 (acute and convalescent) were obtained from the United States, Italy and Spain. PBMCs, B-cell-depleted T cells, or T cells were the source of the cDNA or gDNA that made up the material.

Trimming left V 5 bases short and J 2 bases short, with 11 bases between. The CDR3 covers 14 residues. Germline CDR1 reads MNHEY; CDR2 reads SVGEGT. The rearrangement joins TRBV6-2 or TRBV6-3 to TRBJ2-3, with D maybe TRBD2 (7 bases). This receptor was identified in a woman in her 30s with acute or convalescent COVID-19. The specimen was peripheral blood. DNA of the CDR3: TGTGCCAGCAGTGGCGGGGGCGACACAGATACGCAGTATTTT. This codes for CASSGGGDTDTQYF.